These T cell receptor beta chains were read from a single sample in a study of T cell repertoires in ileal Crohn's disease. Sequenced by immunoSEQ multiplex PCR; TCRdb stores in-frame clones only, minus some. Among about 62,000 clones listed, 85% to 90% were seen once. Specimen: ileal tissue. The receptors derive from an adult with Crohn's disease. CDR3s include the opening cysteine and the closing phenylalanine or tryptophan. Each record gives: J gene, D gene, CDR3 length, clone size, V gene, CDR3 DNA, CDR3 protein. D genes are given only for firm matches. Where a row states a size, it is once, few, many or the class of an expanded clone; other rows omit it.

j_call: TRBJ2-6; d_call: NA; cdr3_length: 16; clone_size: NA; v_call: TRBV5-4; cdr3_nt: TGTGCCAGCAGCTTGTGGCTGTCGTCTGGGGCCAACGTCCTGACTTTC; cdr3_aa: CASSLWLSSGANVLTF
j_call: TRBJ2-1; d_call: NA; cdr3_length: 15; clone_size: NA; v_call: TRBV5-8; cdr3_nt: TGTGCCAGCAGCGCGGGACAGAGCTCCTACAATGAGCAGTTCTTC; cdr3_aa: CASSAGQSSYNEQFF
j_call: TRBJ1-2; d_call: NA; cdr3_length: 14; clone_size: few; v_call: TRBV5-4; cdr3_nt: TGTGCCAGCACCACGGGAGGGAAGGACTATGGCTACACCTTC; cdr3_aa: CASTTGGKDYGYTF
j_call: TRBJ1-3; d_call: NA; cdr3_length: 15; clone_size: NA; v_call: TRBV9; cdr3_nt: TGTGCCAGCAGCGTAGGGGCCCAAACTGGAAACACCATATATTTT; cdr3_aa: CASSVGAQTGNTIYF
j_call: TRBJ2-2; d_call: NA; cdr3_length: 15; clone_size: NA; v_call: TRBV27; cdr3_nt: TGTGCCAGCAGTTTAAGCGGCGGATACACCGGGGAGCTGTTTTTT; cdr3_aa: CASSLSGGYTGELFF
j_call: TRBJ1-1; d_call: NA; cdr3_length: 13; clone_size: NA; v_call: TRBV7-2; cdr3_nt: TGTGCCAGCAGCTTAGGGAGGGGAGATGAAGCTTTCTTT; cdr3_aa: CASSLGRGDEAFF
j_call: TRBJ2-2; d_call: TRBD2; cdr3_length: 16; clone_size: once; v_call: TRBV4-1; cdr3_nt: TGCGCCAGCAGCCAACCCAGCGGGGGGGCCGGCGGGGAGCTGTTTTTT; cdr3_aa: CASSQPSGGAGGELFF
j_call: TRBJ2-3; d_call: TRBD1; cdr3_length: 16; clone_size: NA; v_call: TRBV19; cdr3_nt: TGTGCCAGTAGTATGGGGACAGGGACTGGAACAGATACGCAGTATTTT; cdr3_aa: CASSMGTGTGTDTQYF
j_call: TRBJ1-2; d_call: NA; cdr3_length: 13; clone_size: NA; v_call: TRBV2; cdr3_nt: TGTGCCAGCAGTTCAGGCCCCCAGGGCGGCTACACCTTC; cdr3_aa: CASSSGPQGGYTF
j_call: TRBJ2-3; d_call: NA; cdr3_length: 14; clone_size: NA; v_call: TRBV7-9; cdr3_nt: TGTGCCAGCAGCTTGACCGTGAGGGCAGATACGCAGTATTTT; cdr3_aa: CASSLTVRADTQYF
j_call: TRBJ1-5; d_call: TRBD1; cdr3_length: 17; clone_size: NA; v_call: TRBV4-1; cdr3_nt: TGCGCCAGCAGCCAAGATCCACAGGGGTACGGGAATCAGCCCCAGCATTTT; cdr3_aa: CASSQDPQGYGNQPQHF
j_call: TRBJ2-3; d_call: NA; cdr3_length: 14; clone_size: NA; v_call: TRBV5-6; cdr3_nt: TGTGCCAGCAGGACAGGAGCTAGCACAGATACGCAGTATTTT; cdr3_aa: CASRTGASTDTQYF
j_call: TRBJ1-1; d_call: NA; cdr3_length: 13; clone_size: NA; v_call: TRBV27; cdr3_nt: TGTGCCAGTCGGGACACCTACTATTCCGAAGCTTTCTTT; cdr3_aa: CASRDTYYSEAFF
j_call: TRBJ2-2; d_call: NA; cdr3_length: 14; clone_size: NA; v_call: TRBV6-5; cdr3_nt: TGTGCCAGCAGTTACTACTCCTTATCCGGGGAGCTGTTTTTT; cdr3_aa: CASSYYSLSGELFF
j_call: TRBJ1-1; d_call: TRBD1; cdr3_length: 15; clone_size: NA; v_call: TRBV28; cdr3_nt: TGTGCCAGCAGTCCGCCGGGACAGGGTTTCGCTGAAGCTTTCTTT; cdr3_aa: CASSPPGQGFAEAFF
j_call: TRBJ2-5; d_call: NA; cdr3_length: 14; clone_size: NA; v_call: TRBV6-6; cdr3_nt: TGTGCCAGCAGATACTCATCAGCGCAAGAGACCCAGTACTTC; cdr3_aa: CASRYSSAQETQYF
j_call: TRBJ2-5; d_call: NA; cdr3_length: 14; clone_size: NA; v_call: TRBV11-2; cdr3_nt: TGTGCCAGCAGCTTAGTGGCAGGGAAAGAGACCCAGTACTTC; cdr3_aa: CASSLVAGKETQYF
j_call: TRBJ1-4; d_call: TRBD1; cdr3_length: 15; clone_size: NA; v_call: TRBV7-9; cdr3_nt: TGTGCCAGCAGCTCCCGGACAGGGCAGAGTGAAAAACTGTTTTTT; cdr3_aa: CASSSRTGQSEKLFF
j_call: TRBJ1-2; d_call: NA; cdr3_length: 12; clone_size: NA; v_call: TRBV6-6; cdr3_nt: TGTGCCAGCAGCGCGGGTCTCTATGGCTACACCTTC; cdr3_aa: CASSAGLYGYTF
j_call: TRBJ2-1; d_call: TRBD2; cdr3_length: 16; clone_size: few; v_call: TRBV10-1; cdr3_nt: TGCGCCAGCAGTGAGACTAGCGGGAGCTCCTACAATGAGCAGTTCTTC; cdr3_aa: CASSETSGSSYNEQFF
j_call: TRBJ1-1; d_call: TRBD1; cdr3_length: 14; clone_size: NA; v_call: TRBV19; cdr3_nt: TGTGCCAGTAAAGGGACAGCGCATCCTTTGGAAGCTTTCTTT; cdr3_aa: CASKGTAHPLEAFF
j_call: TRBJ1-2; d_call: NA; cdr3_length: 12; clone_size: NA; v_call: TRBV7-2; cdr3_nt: TGTGCCAGCAGCTCATACAGGGACGGCTACACCTTC; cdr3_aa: CASSSYRDGYTF
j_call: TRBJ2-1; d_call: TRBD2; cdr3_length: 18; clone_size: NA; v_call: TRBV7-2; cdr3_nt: TGTGCCAGCAGCTTACCCCCCTCCAGAGCGGGAGGGCATAATGAGCAGTTCTTC; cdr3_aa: CASSLPPSRAGGHNEQFF
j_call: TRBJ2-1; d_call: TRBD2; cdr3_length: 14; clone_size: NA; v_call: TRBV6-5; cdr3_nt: TGTGCCAGCAGTCCGCTAGCGGGGGAGGATGAGCAGTTCTTC; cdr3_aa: CASSPLAGEDEQFF
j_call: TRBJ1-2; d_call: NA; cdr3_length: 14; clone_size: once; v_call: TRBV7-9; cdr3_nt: TGTGCCAGCAGCTTTGGCCTTTCCAACTATGGCTACACCTTC; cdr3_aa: CASSFGLSNYGYTF
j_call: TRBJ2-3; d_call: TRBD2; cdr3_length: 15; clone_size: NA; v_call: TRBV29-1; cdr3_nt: TGCAGCGGAGCACTAGCGGGGGCCTCCACAGATACGCAGTATTTT; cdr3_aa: CSGALAGASTDTQYF
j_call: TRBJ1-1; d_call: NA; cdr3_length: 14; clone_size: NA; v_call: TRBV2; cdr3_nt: TGTGCCAGCAATAAACTTACAGGGAACACTGAAGCTTTCTTT; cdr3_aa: CASNKLTGNTEAFF
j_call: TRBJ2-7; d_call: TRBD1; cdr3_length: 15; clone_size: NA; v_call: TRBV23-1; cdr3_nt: TGCGCCAGCAGTCAACCGGACAGGGTCAACTACGAGCAGTACTTC; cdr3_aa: CASSQPDRVNYEQYF
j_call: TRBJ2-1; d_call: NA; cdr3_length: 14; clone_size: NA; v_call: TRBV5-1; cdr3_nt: TGCGCCAGCAGCTTAATGGAGAGGTACAATGAGCAGTTCTTC; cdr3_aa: CASSLMERYNEQFF
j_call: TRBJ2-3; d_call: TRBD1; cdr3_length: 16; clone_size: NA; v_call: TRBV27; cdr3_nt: TGTGCCAGCAGAGACAGGGGAATGGAGAAGCCAGATACGCAGTATTTT; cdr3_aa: CASRDRGMEKPDTQYF
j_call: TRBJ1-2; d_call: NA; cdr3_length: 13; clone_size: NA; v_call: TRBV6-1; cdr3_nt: TGTGCCAGCATGGACGGGGTCTTCTATGGCTACACCTTC; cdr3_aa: CASMDGVFYGYTF
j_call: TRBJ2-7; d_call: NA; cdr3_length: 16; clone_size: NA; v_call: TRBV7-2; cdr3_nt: TGTGCCAGCAGCTTTTTCGGGCAGGGGAGCTCCTACGAGCAGTACTTC; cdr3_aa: CASSFFGQGSSYEQYF
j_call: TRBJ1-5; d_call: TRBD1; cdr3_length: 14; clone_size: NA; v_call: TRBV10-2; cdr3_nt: TGCGCCAGCAGTCAGGACAGGGCCAATTCGCCCCAGCATTTT; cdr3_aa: CASSQDRANSPQHF
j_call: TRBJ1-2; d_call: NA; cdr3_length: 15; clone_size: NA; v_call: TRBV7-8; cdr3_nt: TGTGCCAGCAGCTTAGCATCCAGGCCTGACTATGGCTACACCTTC; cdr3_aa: CASSLASRPDYGYTF
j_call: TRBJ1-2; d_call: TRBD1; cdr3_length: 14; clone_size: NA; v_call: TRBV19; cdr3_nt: TGTGCCAGCCTTCGACAGGGGGCTGACTATGGCTACACCTTC; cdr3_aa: CASLRQGADYGYTF
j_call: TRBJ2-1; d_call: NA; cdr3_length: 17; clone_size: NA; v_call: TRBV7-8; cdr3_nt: TGTGCCAGCAGCTTATTAAGCGCCTATTCCGTCAACAATGAGCAGTTCTTC; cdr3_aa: CASSLLSAYSVNNEQFF
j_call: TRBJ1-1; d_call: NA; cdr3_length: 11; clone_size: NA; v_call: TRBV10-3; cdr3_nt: TGTGCCATCAGTGTTGGCAGTGAAGCTTTCTTT; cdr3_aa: CAISVGSEAFF
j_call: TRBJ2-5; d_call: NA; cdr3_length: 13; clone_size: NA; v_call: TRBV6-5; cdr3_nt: TGTGCCAGCAATTCAGGGGCCCAAGAGACCCAGTACTTC; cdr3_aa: CASNSGAQETQYF
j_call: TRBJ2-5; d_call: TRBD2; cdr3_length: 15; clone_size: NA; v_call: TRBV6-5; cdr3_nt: TGTGCCAGCAGCGAACTAGCGGGCGGACAAGAGACCCAGTACTTC; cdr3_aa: CASSELAGGQETQYF
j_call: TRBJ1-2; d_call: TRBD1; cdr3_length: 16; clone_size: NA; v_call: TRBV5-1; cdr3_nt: TGCGCCAGCAGTCGGGACAGGGACAAAACGAACTATGGCTACACCTTC; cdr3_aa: CASSRDRDKTNYGYTF
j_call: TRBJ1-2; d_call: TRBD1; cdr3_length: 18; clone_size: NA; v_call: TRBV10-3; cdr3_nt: TGTGCCATCAGTGACGCTCTTACAGGGGCAAATACTAACTATGGCTACACCTTC; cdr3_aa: CAISDALTGANTNYGYTF
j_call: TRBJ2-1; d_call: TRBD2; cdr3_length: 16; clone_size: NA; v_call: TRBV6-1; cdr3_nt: TGTGCCAGCAGTGAAACCCGGACTAGCGGGATAAATGAGCAGTTCTTC; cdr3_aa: CASSETRTSGINEQFF
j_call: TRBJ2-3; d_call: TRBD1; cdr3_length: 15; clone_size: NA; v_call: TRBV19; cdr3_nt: TGTGCCAGTAGTATGGACAGGGTTGGCACAGATACGCAGTATTTT; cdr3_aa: CASSMDRVGTDTQYF
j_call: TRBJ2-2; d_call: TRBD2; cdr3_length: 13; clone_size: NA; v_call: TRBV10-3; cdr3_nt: TGTGCCATCAGTGGGGCTAGCGGAGGGGAGCTGTTTTTT; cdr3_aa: CAISGASGGELFF
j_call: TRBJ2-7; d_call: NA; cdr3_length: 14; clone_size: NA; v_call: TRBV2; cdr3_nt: TGTGCCAGCCGGGTGGCTTATACGGCTTCCGAGCAGTACTTC; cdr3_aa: CASRVAYTASEQYF